One and the same sample provided the 22 T cell receptor beta chains below, sequenced in a study of long-term antiretroviral therapy in people with HIV. An immunoSEQ assay, version v3.0, was performed at survey level. TCRdb's copy holds only in-frame clones and misses some; the assay was immunoSEQ multiplex PCR. The data hold about 15,000 clones, with 88% observed a single time. Sequenced here: unsorted PBMCs, sampled more than 2.2 years before starting antiretroviral therapy. The receptors come from a woman under 40 with HIV.

The CDR3, as DNA: TGTGCCATCAGTGATCTCAATCAGCCCCAGCATTTT. This gives the protein CAISDLNQPQHF. The chain combines TRBV10-3 with TRBJ1-5; D is unclear. V lost 3 bases and J lost 3, with 3 bases in between. This CDR3 comprises 12 residues. Germline CDR1 is ENHRY and CDR2 is SYGVKD.

The rearrangement joins TRBV27 to TRBJ2-7; TRBD1 agrees at 12 bases. From germline, CDR1 is MNHEY and CDR2 SMNVEV (reference sequence). CDR3 length: 14 residues. After removal of 6 bases from V and 4 bases from J, the junction contained 4 bases not matched to a gene. The CDR3 here is CASRGTGGGYEQYF. CDR3 bases: TGTGCCAGCAGGGGGACAGGGGGCGGGTACGAGCAGTACTTC.

J is TRBJ1-1 and V is TRBV30; maybe TRBD1 (6 bases). Germline V gene data show CDR1 as GTSNPN and CDR2 as SVGIG (reference sequence). V was cut by 2 bases and J by 14 bases, with 15 bases left in between. The CDR3 is 11 residues long. CDR3 in amino acids: CAWSLRGRTFF. The CDR3 nucleotides read TGTGCCTGGAGTCTCCGGGGGCGGACCTTCTTT. The full variable domain, rest sourced from reference TRBV30 and TRBJ1-1, is SQTIHQWPATLVQPVGSPLSLECTVEGTSNPNLYWYRQAAGRGLQLLFYSVGIGQISSEVPQNLSASRPQDRQFILSSKKLLLSDSGFYLCAWSLRGRTFFGQGTRLTVV.

This rearrangement joins TRBV5-1 to TRBJ2-3; D is undetermined. The CDR3 runs 18 residues. Trimming pared 0 bases from V and 4 bases from J, leaving 21 bases between. CDR1 and CDR2 (germline): SGHRS, YFSETQ. The CDR3 here is CASSLADRLWGDSDTQYF. Written as DNA, the CDR3 is TGCGCCAGCAGCTTGGCCGACCGGCTGTGGGGTGACTCAGATACGCAGTATTTT. The full variable domain, its missing parts supplied by reference TRBV5-1 and TRBJ2-3, is KAGVTQTPRYLIKTRGQQVTLSCSPISGHRSVSWYQQTPGQGLQFLFEYFSETQRNKGNFPGRFSGRQFSNSRSEMNVSTLELGDSALYLCASSLADRLWGDSDTQYFGPGTRLTVL.

The genes are TRBV5-1 and TRBJ2-5; D unresolved. CDR3 size: 15 residues. V dropped 2 bases and J dropped 2 bases, with 13 bases sitting between them. Germline V CDR1 and CDR2: SGHRS, YFSETQ. The CDR3 nucleotides read TGCGCCAGCAGCTTTTTTCGAACCAAACAAGAGACCCAGTACTTC. It is translated as CASSFFRTKQETQYF.

The chain couples TRBV19 to TRBJ1-2; D perhaps matches TRBD1 (6 bases). Trimming took 5 bases from V and 4 from J, leaving 17 bases between them. CDR1 LNHDA and CDR2 SQIVND come from the germline V gene (reference sequence). CDR3 size: 15 residues. The CDR3 DNA sequence: TGTGCCAGTAGTGCCGGGACACCCCTTTCCTATGGCTACACCTTC. Translated: CASSAGTPLSYGYTF.

V and J are TRBV4-2 and TRBJ1-1; D is possibly TRBD1 (6 bases). The V and J ends lost 2 bases and 4 bases respectively, with 20 bases between them. Germline CDR1 and CDR2: LGHNA and YNFKEQ. The CDR3 has 17 residues. The CDR3 bases are TGTGCCAGCAGCCAACGTCTTTTATTAACAGGGCCCACTGAAGCTTTCTTT. It specifies CASSQRLLLTGPTEAFF.

The gene calls are TRBV6-6 and TRBJ1-2, with 7 bases lining up with TRBD1. Germline V lookup: CDR1 MNHNY, CDR2 SVGAGI (reference sequence). The CDR3 runs 14 residues. V shed 4 bases, J shed 6 bases, and the junction held 8 bases outside the gene matches. CDR3 DNA sequence: TGTGCCAGCAGTTCCCCTCCGGACAGGAATGGCTACACCTTC. This sequence encodes CASSSPPDRNGYTF.

The chain links TRBV5-4 to TRBJ1-3, with D unresolved. V lost 0 bases and J lost 0, with 7 bases in between. Germline CDR1 is SGHNT and CDR2 is YYREEE (reference sequence). The CDR3 has 15 amino acids. This CDR3 reads CASSLDGHSGNTIYF. The CDR3 DNA follows: TGTGCCAGCAGCTTGGACGGCCACTCTGGAAACACCATATATTTT.

This clone occurred once. The CDR3 region is CAGDVSGNTIYF. The CDR3, as DNA: TGTGCCGGGGACGTCTCTGGAAACACCATATATTTT. The rearrangement uses TRBV30 and TRBJ1-3; possible D gene TRBD1, 5 bases. The CDR3 has 12 amino acids. Between the trimmed V and J ends, which lost 8 bases and 0 bases, there was a span of 8 bases. Germline V gene sequence: CDR1 GTSNPN, CDR2 SVGIG (reference sequence).

J is TRBJ1-1 and V is TRBV5-3; 8 bases map to TRBD1. TRBV5-3 is an open reading frame whose function is uncertain. After removal of 4 bases from V and 5 bases from J, the junction contained 7 bases not matched to a gene. The CDR3 sequence is 14 residues long. The DNA for the CDR3 is TGTGCCAGAAGCATGGACAGGGAGGAAACTGAAGCTTTCTTT. Translation gives CARSMDREETEAFF.

The chain joins TRBV13 to TRBJ1-3; 10 nucleotides agree with TRBD1. Germline V gives CDR1 PRHDT, CDR2 FYEKMQ (reference sequence). The CDR3 covers 17 residues. V was pared by 4 bases and J by 1 base, with 7 bases of the junction left unmatched. CDR3 nucleotide sequence: TGTGCCAGCAGCTATACACCGGACAGGGGGTCTGGAAACACCATATATTTT. This codes for CASSYTPDRGSGNTIYF.

This clone was detected once. The chain recombines TRBV10-3 with TRBJ1-2; D remains unclear. Looked up from germline, CDR1 is ENHRY and CDR2 is SYGVKD. V lost 2 bases to trimming and J lost 2 bases, with 6 bases between them. The CDR3 has 13 amino acids. The CDR3 region has the DNA TGTGCCATCAGTGAGGGAGGGAACTATGGCTACACCTTC. This encodes CAISEGGNYGYTF.

This sequence joins TRBV7-8 and TRBJ1-2; perhaps TRBD1 as D (5 bases). The CDR3 length is 14 residues. Germline V gene lookup returns CDR1 SGHVS and CDR2 FQNEAQ. V dropped 1 base and J dropped 9 bases, with 15 bases sitting between them. The CDR3 sequence is CASSLVQGGGSYTF. The CDR3 DNA follows: TGTGCCAGCAGCTTAGTTCAGGGTGGCGGGAGCTACACCTTC.

This clone was observed a handful of times. CDR3 sequence (DNA): TGTGCAAGTCGCTGGGACCGATACCTTAACTATGGCTACACCTTC. This encodes CASRWDRYLNYGYTF. V gene TRBV12-2 combines with J gene TRBJ1-2. TRBV12-2 is noted as a pseudogene. The CDR3 is made up of 15 amino acids.

V and J are TRBV19 and TRBJ1-5; 10 positions agree with TRBD1. The germline V gene encodes CDR1 LNHDA and CDR2 SQIVND (reference sequence). This CDR3 region has 17 residues. J lost 7 bases, V lost 6 bases, and 15 bases had no gene match. As DNA, the CDR3 is TGTGCCAGTAGCTCATCTCCGGGACAGGGGACTAGGCAGCCCCAGCATTTT. This codes for CASSSSPGQGTRQPQHF.

The chain carries TRBV10-2 and TRBJ1-5; D is unclear. Germline CDR1 is WSHSY and CDR2 is SAAADI. This CDR3 is built from 13 residues. The V gene lost 5 bases and the J gene lost 5 bases, with 10 bases spanning the gap. Written as DNA, the CDR3 is TGCGCCAGCAGTTCGGGCCCTTATCAGCCCCAGCATTTT. Protein: CASSSGPYQPQHF.

The chain uses TRBV9 and TRBJ1-2, with D uncertain. Deletions cut 2 bases from V and 5 bases from J, with 7 bases between. The germline V gene has CDR1 SGDLS and CDR2 YYNGEE. This CDR3 comprises 12 residues. CDR3 sequence reads: CASSVGLYGYTF. The CDR3 nucleotides read TGTGCCAGCAGCGTCGGACTTTATGGCTACACCTTC.

The V gene is TRBV9, the J gene TRBJ1-1; maybe TRBD1 (6 bases). V lost 4 bases to trimming and J lost 5 bases, with 18 bases between them. The CDR3 contains 15 residues. Germline V CDR1 and CDR2: SGDLS, YYNGEE. The CDR3 protein is CASSQLSQGRTEAFF. Written as DNA, the CDR3 is TGTGCCAGCAGCCAATTGAGCCAGGGGCGAACTGAAGCTTTCTTT.

The rearrangement uses TRBV6-5 and TRBJ2-7; perhaps TRBD2 as D (5 bases). This CDR3 has 14 residues. The germline V and J ends were trimmed by 2 bases and 2 bases, with 10 bases remaining between them. Germline lookup yields CDR1 MNHEY and CDR2 SVGAGI. This chain's CDR3 is CASSYLLGTYEQYF. CDR3 sequence (DNA): TGTGCCAGCAGTTACCTCCTCGGGACCTACGAGCAGTACTTC.

CDR3 DNA sequence: TGTGCCAGCAGGCGACGGGAGACCGGGGAGCTGTTTTTT. As protein: CASRRRETGELFF. The chain joins TRBV7-2 to TRBJ2-2; D possibly corresponds to TRBD2 (6 bases). Germline V gene data show CDR1 as SGHTA and CDR2 as FQGNSA. The CDR3 loop spans 13 amino acids. The V gene lost 6 bases and the J gene lost 5 bases, with 10 bases spanning the gap. Using reference TRBV7-2 and TRBJ2-2 for the parts outside the CDR3, the full variable domain is GAGVSQSPSNKVTEKGKDVELRCDPISGHTALYWYRQSLGQGLEFLIYFQGNSAPDKSGLPSDRFSAERTGGSVSTLTIQRTQQEDSAVYLCASRRRETGELFFGEGSRLTVL.

This chain uses TRBV5-1 with TRBJ2-2; D uncertain. The CDR3 length is 16 residues. Germline V gene sequence: CDR1 SGHRS, CDR2 YFSETQ. Trimming cost V 1 base and J 0 bases, with 10 bases left between them. The CDR3 region is CASSLILAANTGELFF. CDR3 DNA: TGCGCCAGCAGCTTGATACTTGCCGCGAACACCGGGGAGCTGTTTTTT.